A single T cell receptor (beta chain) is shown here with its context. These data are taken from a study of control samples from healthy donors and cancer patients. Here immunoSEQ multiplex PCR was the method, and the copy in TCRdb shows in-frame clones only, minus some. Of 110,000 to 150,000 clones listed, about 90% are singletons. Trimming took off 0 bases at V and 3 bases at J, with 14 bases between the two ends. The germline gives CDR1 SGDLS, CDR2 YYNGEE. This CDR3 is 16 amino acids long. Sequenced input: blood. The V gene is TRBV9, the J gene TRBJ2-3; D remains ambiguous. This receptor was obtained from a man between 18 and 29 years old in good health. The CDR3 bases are TGTGCCAGCAGCGTAGTGGGTAGGGTTGGAACAGATACGCAGTATTTT. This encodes CASSVVGRVGTDTQYF. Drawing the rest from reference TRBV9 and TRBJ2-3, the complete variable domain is DSGVTQTPKHLITATGQRVTLRCSPRSGDLSVYWYQQSLDQGLQFLIQYYNGEERAKGNILERFSAQQFPDLHSELNLSSLELGDSALYFCASSVVGRVGTDTQYFGPGTRLTVL.